A single sample is the source of the 24 T cell receptor beta chains below, sequenced in a study of blood T cell repertoires in COVID-19. TCRdb's copy holds only in-frame clones and misses some; the assay was immunoSEQ multiplex PCR. The data hold some 120,000 clones, with roughly 80% observed a single time. Sequenced: peripheral blood. These receptors were taken from a human donor in a cohort sampled during active COVID-19.

This chain links TRBV5-1 with TRBJ1-2, with 7 bases identical to TRBD1. With V trimmed by 4 bases and J by 5 bases, 8 bases remained unmatched. Germline loops: CDR1 SGHRS, CDR2 YFSETQ. This CDR3 has 14 amino acids. The CDR3 here is CASSPGTASYGYTF. The CDR3 DNA reads as TGCGCCAGCAGCCCGGGGACAGCCTCTTATGGCTACACCTTC. The full variable domain, rest sourced from reference TRBV5-1 and TRBJ1-2, is KAGVTQTPRYLIKTRGQQVTLSCSPISGHRSVSWYQQTPGQGLQFLFEYFSETQRNKGNFPGRFSGRQFSNSRSEMNVSTLELGDSALYLCASSPGTASYGYTFGSGTRLTVV.

This chain joins TRBV15 and TRBJ1-1, with D unclear. The CDR3 runs 14 residues. V lost 3 bases to trimming and J lost 4 bases, with 12 bases between them. Germline loops: CDR1 LNHNV, CDR2 YYDKDF (reference sequence). The CDR3 DNA follows: TGTGCCACCAGCAGTCTAGTGGGAGCCACTGAAGCTTTCTTT. It encodes CATSSLVGATEAFF.

This sequence joins TRBV9 and TRBJ2-3; 10 positions agree with TRBD2. CDR3 length equals 16 residues. Germline loops: CDR1 SGDLS, CDR2 YYNGEE. V lost 3 bases, J lost 5 bases, and 9 bases stayed unmatched. This CDR3 is CASSGQLAGPRDTQYF. The CDR3, as DNA: TGTGCCAGCAGCGGTCAACTAGCGGGGCCCAGAGATACGCAGTATTTT.

This chain uses TRBV29-1 with TRBJ2-1; 8 positions match TRBD2. After removal of 6 bases from V and 10 bases from J, the junction contained 14 bases not matched to a gene. CDR1 and CDR2 (germline): SQVTM, ANQGSEA. This CDR3 region has 14 residues. CDR3 loop: CSVGGVAGTIEQFF. The CDR3 DNA follows: TGCAGCGTGGGGGGGGTAGCGGGAACCATCGAGCAGTTCTTC.

The chain links TRBV4-3 to TRBJ2-1; TRBD2 matches 7 bases. Germline V CDR1 and CDR2: LGHNA, YSLEER. The CDR3 has 15 amino acids. V dropped 1 base and J dropped 4; count of bases not matched to a gene: 4. The CDR3 is CASSQGLAGYNEQFF. CDR3 bases: TGCGCCAGCAGCCAAGGACTAGCTGGGTACAATGAGCAGTTCTTC.

The chain recombines TRBV20-1 with TRBJ2-5; 14 bases map to TRBD2. The CDR3 runs to 14 residues. Per germline, CDR1 DFQATT and CDR2 SNEGSKA (reference sequence). V shed 6 bases and J 6 bases; nucleotides not matched to a gene: 6. The CDR3 protein is CSASRTSGRKTQYF. In DNA form, the CDR3 reads TGCAGTGCAAGTAGGACTAGCGGGAGGAAGACCCAGTACTTC.

The chain uses TRBV5-6 and TRBJ1-2, with 9 bases identical to TRBD1. The CDR3 is made up of 15 amino acids. The V segment lost 2 bases and the J segment 4 bases; nucleotides outside the gene matches: 6. Germline V gene sequence: CDR1 SGHDT, CDR2 YYEEEE. The CDR3 DNA sequence: TGTGCCAGCAGCTTCGGTGGGACAGGGATCTATGGCTACACCTTC. Translating gives CASSFGGTGIYGYTF.

Details on this clone: This could be a read error, since a much larger clone is one nucleotide away. Other DNA sequences in the sample encode the same CDR3. The CDR3 sequence is CASSLQGNTEAFF. CDR3 DNA sequence: TGTGCCAGCAGCTTACAGGGGAACACTGAAGCTTTCTTT. This chain joins TRBV7-3 and TRBJ1-1; D possibly corresponds to TRBD1 (5 bases). With 2 bases removed from V and 1 base from J, the gap between germline ends came to 5 bases. The germline CDR1 and CDR2 sequences are SGHTA and FQGTGA. This CDR3 spans 13 amino acids.

The gene calls are TRBV7-2 and TRBJ1-1; D is perhaps TRBD1 (6 bases). Germline V gene lookup returns CDR1 SGHTA and CDR2 FQGNSA. Trimming pared 0 bases from V and 2 bases from J, leaving 7 bases between. This CDR3 has 14 amino acids. The DNA for the CDR3 is TGTGCCAGCAGCTTAGCACAGGGTAACACTGAAGCTTTCTTT. Amino acid sequence: CASSLAQGNTEAFF.

V is TRBV30 and J is TRBJ2-6; D is possibly TRBD1 (5 bases). There are 15 residues in the CDR3. Trimming left V 0 bases short and J 4 bases short, with 10 bases between. In germline, CDR1 is GTSNPN, CDR2 SVGIG (reference sequence). CDR3 residues: CAWSVIGAGANVLTF. Written as DNA, the CDR3 is TGTGCCTGGAGTGTAATAGGGGCCGGGGCCAACGTCCTGACTTTC.

V is TRBV24-1 and J is TRBJ2-7; 7 bases map to TRBD2. This CDR3 is 15 amino acids long. J was trimmed by 4 bases and V by 5 bases; bases with no gene match: 10. The germline V gene has CDR1 KGHDR and CDR2 SFDVKD. CDR3 residues: CATSGYRDYYYEQYF. The CDR3 nucleotides are TGTGCCACCAGTGGTTACCGGGACTATTATTACGAGCAGTACTTC.

The chain carries TRBV12-5 and TRBJ1-4; no clear D gene. This CDR3 has 15 residues. Germline lookup yields CDR1 LGHNT and CDR2 FRNRAP. The V end was cut by 2 bases, the J end by 3 bases, with 10 bases between. The CDR3 sequence: CASGLIEKANEKLFF. The DNA of the CDR3 is TGTGCTAGTGGTTTGATAGAAAAAGCTAATGAAAAACTGTTTTTT.

The rearrangement uses TRBV9 and TRBJ1-2; possible D gene TRBD1, 6 bases. The length of the CDR3 is 14 residues. Trimming removed 3 bases at V and 2 bases at J, with 11 bases between. Per germline, CDR1 SGDLS and CDR2 YYNGEE. CDR3 coding DNA: TGTGCCAGCAGCGGGACAGCTCCCAACTATGGCTACACCTTC. As protein: CASSGTAPNYGYTF.

This clone was detected a few times. The chain couples TRBV7-9 to TRBJ2-3, with TRBD2 as a possible D gene (7 bases). From germline, CDR1 is SEHNR and CDR2 FQNEAQ (reference sequence). The V and J ends lost 3 bases and 4 bases respectively, with 11 bases between them. This CDR3 comprises 14 residues. CDR3 in amino acids: CASSFGEGADTQYF. The DNA of the CDR3 is TGTGCCAGCAGCTTCGGGGAGGGGGCAGATACGCAGTATTTT.

The chain recombines TRBV30 with TRBJ2-7, with D hard to call. The CDR3 is 13 residues long. Deletions cut 0 bases from V and 3 bases from J, with 9 bases between. Germline V gene lookup returns CDR1 GTSNPN and CDR2 SVGIG (reference sequence). CDR3 in DNA: TGTGCCTGGAGTGTTTCAGTATACTACGAGCAGTACTTC. The encoded protein is CAWSVSVYYEQYF. The full variable domain, completed using reference TRBV30 and TRBJ2-7, is SQTIHQWPATLVQPVGSPLSLECTVEGTSNPNLYWYRQAAGRGLQLLFYSVGIGQISSEVPQNLSASRPQDRQFILSSKKLLLSDSGFYLCAWSVSVYYEQYFGPGTRLTVT.

J is TRBJ2-3 and V is TRBV3-1 (or the pseudogene TRBV3-2), with 7 positions matching TRBD2. Germline assignment: CDR1 LGHDT and CDR2 YNNKEL (reference sequence). The CDR3 sequence is 15 residues long. Germline trimming cut 1 base from V and 14 bases from J; bases unmatched to any gene: 15. The CDR3 bases are TGTGCCAGCAGCCAAGGGAGGCTAGCGGCCAACCCGGGGTATTTT. Protein: CASSQGRLAANPGYF.

This chain uses TRBV27 with TRBJ1-1, with D hard to call. With 3 bases removed from V and 0 bases from J, the gap between germline ends came to 8 bases. The CDR3 sequence is 14 residues long. In germline, CDR1 is MNHEY, CDR2 SMNVEV (reference sequence). This CDR3 is CASSLNWLNTEAFF. The CDR3 DNA follows: TGTGCCAGCAGTTTGAATTGGCTGAACACTGAAGCTTTCTTT.

The rearrangement joins TRBV7-9 to TRBJ2-5; D might be TRBD2 (5 bases). CDR3 size: 16 residues. Trimming pared 4 bases from V and 5 bases from J, leaving 20 bases between. The V gene's germline CDR1 is SEHNR and CDR2 FQNEAQ (reference sequence). CDR3 sequence reads: CASSSTEGQYLETQYF. In DNA form, the CDR3 reads TGTGCCAGCAGCTCCACAGAGGGCCAGTACCTGGAGACCCAGTACTTC.

The J gene is TRBJ2-1, the V gene TRBV11-2; no clear D. Germline CDR1 SGHAT, CDR2 FQNNGV. The CDR3 has 15 amino acids. V lost 6 bases to trimming and J lost 0 bases, with 12 bases between them. CDR3 protein: CASRRSLSSYNEQFF. Written as DNA, the CDR3 is TGTGCCAGCAGGCGAAGCTTGAGCTCCTACAATGAGCAGTTCTTC.

This clone ranks as medium-sized. The V gene is TRBV7-9, the J gene TRBJ1-1; D ambiguous. V lost 0 bases and J 6 bases, leaving 11 bases between the germline ends. The CDR3 has 14 residues. CDR1 is SEHNR and CDR2 is FQNEAQ in the germline V gene (reference sequence). The CDR3, as DNA: TGTGCCAGCAGCTTAGCAGCTCTCCAAGCTGAAGCTTTCTTT. As protein: CASSLAALQAEAFF.

The V call is TRBV28, the J call TRBJ2-7, with 7 nucleotides matching TRBD2. V dropped 5 bases and J dropped 1; count of bases not matched to a gene: 8. Germline values: CDR1 MDHEN, CDR2 SYDVKM. CDR3 length equals 15 residues. The CDR3 nucleotides read TGTGCCAGCAGTCCGACGGTAGCGGGTTCCTACGAGCAGTACTTC. Encoded protein: CASSPTVAGSYEQYF.

The V call is TRBV25-1, the J call TRBJ2-1; D perhaps matches TRBD1 (5 bases). This CDR3 has 11 residues. The germline gives CDR1 MGHDK, CDR2 SYGVNS. Between the trimmed V and J ends, which lost 6 bases and 6 bases, there was a span of 6 bases. CDR3 bases: TGTGCCAGCAGAGGGGCCAATGAGCAGTTCTTC. This codes for CASRGANEQFF.

The chain recombines TRBV3-1 (or the pseudogene TRBV3-2) with TRBJ2-1; 8 nucleotides align to TRBD2. Trimming removed 0 bases from V and 2 bases from J; junction bases left unmatched: 3. This CDR3 comprises 16 residues. Germline V gene data show CDR1 as LGHDT and CDR2 as YNNKEL (reference sequence). The CDR3 DNA sequence: TGTGCCAGCAGCCAAGAGACCGGGGGGGCCTACAATGAGCAGTTCTTC. This translates into CASSQETGGAYNEQFF.

This chain links TRBV15 with TRBJ1-3; 8 nucleotides line up with TRBD1. CDR1 and CDR2 from the germline V gene are LNHNV and YYDKDF (reference sequence). There are 15 residues in the CDR3. V shed 1 base, J shed 4 bases, and the junction held 3 bases outside the gene matches. The CDR3 spells CATSRGTGRGNTIYF. CDR3 coding DNA: TGTGCCACCAGCAGAGGGACAGGGCGGGGAAACACCATATATTTT.